This T cell receptor beta chain was obtained from a study of prognosis after radiotherapy for stage I lung cancer (dated by TCRdb to the early 2020s). Concerning the study at large: Between April 2018 and January 2019, 20 or so stage I NSCLC patients were enrolled in Nanjing, China. Eleven to twelve patients had adenocarcinoma and over five had squamous cell carcinoma as the tumor histology. Every patient was regarded as medically inoperable, because of comorbidities in some 13 cases and refusal of surgery in 7 cases. Concurrent therapy was not administered to any patient alongside SBRT. SBRT was delivered in 3 to 5 fractions with a biologically effective dose of at least 100 Gy, and image-guided IMRT or VMAT was used for delivery. Four to six patients had oligometastatic NSCLC after their primary tumor was surgically resected, and roughly 15 patients had newly diagnosed primary stage I lung tumors. The cohort comprised fewer than 15 men and five or six women with a median age of 74.5 years, ranging from roughly 53 to 84 years. Four of the 19 patients developed distant metastases after SBRT, at a median of around seven months; the other 15 showed no significant progression. Peripheral blood TCR beta repertoires were profiled in stage I NSCLC patients before and after stereotactic body radiotherapy, and the study then linked these repertoires to distant failure. A total of around 38 blood samples from approximately 19 patients were sequenced, with one sample obtained before and one obtained after SBRT for each patient. Points the paper makes about the study in general: After SBRT, the count of unique TCR clones dropped from a median of roughly 10,000 beforehand to roughly 7,100 afterward (Wilcoxon paired P=0.011). The study was limited by its small cohort and short follow-up, and the findings require independent validation. Post-SBRT Shannon entropy and its change from baseline were lower in patients who developed distant metastases; baseline Shannon entropy was not associated with metastases. All reported P values were unadjusted for multiple comparisons. No determination of tumor specificity was made for expanded TCR clones. TRBV and TRBJ usage frequencies reportedly varied with metastasis status, involving two V genes at baseline and ten or so V and two J genes after SBRT.

Two rounds of multiplex PCR on genomic DNA were used to amplify the TCR beta CDR3 region. In the first PCR round, primers specific to each TRBV and TRBJ gene were used, and the primer sequences were filed in Chinese patent CN105087789A. Universal primers were used in the second PCR round. The Roche High Pure PCR Template Preparation Kit was used to extract genomic DNA from frozen PBMCs. The libraries underwent paired-end sequencing with 151 bp reads on an Illumina HiSeq 3000. In the original analysis: CutAdapt was used to remove raw reads lacking the multiplex PCR primer sequences. Using PEAR, the high-quality paired reads were merged into contigs. By aligning each contig to reference sequences, MiXCR assigned the TRB V, D and J gene segments to that contig. CDR3 sequences were clustered by base quality and sequence similarity to remove sequencing errors. Shannon entropy normalized by the natural log of productive TCR sequence number was used as the measure of diversity. Clonality was computed as one minus the ratio of Shannon entropy to the natural log of the number of unique clonotypes. Progression-free survival cut-offs for repertoire metrics were chosen using the Youden index of ROC curves, with analyses run in R 3.5.3. TCRdb's own reprocessing of the public reads used fastp at Q25 and MiXCR and kept productive beta chains. Each record represents a unique CDR3 protein, reported with the most common genes and DNA among its rows. The V and J calls and clone size are TCRdb's, not the authors'. Counted in this sample were around 13,000 distinct CDR3 sequences; approximately 40% of them appeared once. The biggest ten clones account for 40% of the sample.

All patients had node-negative disease on CT and PET/CT, and none had a history of other malignancies or prior chemotherapy or radiotherapy. About 6.2 milliliters of peripheral venous blood were drawn into EDTA tubes at each of two time points. Ficoll-Paque Plus density-gradient centrifugation was used to isolate PBMCs. Immediately after collection, samples were stored at -80 degrees C until analysis. The sample holds many counts of this clonotype. There is no known antigen for this receptor. Base quality data are lacking; no much larger clone is found one base away. CDR1 and CDR2, per the germline V gene (reference sequence), are LGHDT and YNNKEL. V has 4 bases trimmed and J has 7 bases trimmed; junction bases matching no gene number 11. From the cysteine up to the phenylalanine, the CDR3 has a length of 15 residues. The kept DNA is CDR3 alone, 45 bases in frame from the first base.

The receptor was isolated from a donor of 50 years or more with non-small cell lung cancer. Sequencing used PBMCs, obtained before or after stereotactic body radiation therapy (not recorded which). The chain is made from TRBV3-1 and TRBJ1-1; TRBD1 matches 8 bases in the middle. At the DNA level, the sequence is TGTGCCAGCAGCCTCCCCAGCAGGGGGCGAGTTGAAGCTTTCTTT. Its translation reads: CASSLPSRGRVEAFF.